Shown below are 18 T cell receptor beta chains from a single sample sequenced in a study of blood T cell repertoires in COVID-19. Sequenced by immunoSEQ multiplex PCR; TCRdb stores in-frame clones only, minus some. The repertoire includes just under 55,000 clones, approximately 91% of them detected once, and almost 4% sits in the top ten. The sequenced sample consisted of peripheral blood. These receptor sequences come from a man aged 45-60 years with acute or convalescent COVID-19.

The rearrangement joins TRBV11-2 to TRBJ2-1; 7 nucleotides line up with TRBD2. This CDR3 comprises 15 residues. V gave up 1 base and J gave up 8 bases; unmatched junction bases: 8. The V gene's germline CDR1 is SGHAT and CDR2 FQNNGV. The CDR3 DNA follows: TGTGCCAGCAGCTTAGTTGCGGGAGAGGACTATGAGCAGTTCTTC. The encoded protein is CASSLVAGEDYEQFF. The full variable domain, with the rest looked up from reference TRBV11-2 and TRBJ2-1, is EAGVAQSPRYKIIEKRQSVAFWCNPISGHATLYWYQQILGQGPKLLIQFQNNGVVDDSQLPKDRFSAERLKGVDSTLKIQPAKLEDSAVYLCASSLVAGEDYEQFFGPGTRLTVL.

The count of this clone is one. The genes are TRBV5-6 and TRBJ2-1; D perhaps matches TRBD2 (7 bases). The CDR3 is 17 residues long. Germline V gene lookup returns CDR1 SGHDT and CDR2 YYEEEE. V lost 4 bases and J lost 0, with 17 bases in between. CDR3 in amino acids: CASSRGLAASSYNEQFF. The DNA of the CDR3 is TGTGCCAGCAGCCGGGGGCTAGCGGCTAGCTCCTACAATGAGCAGTTCTTC.

The chain employs TRBV5-1 and TRBJ2-7, with D hard to call. CDR1 and CDR2 (germline): SGHRS, YFSETQ. The CDR3 covers 14 residues. V was cut by 0 bases and J by 5 bases, with 12 bases left in between. The CDR3 bases are TGCGCCAGCAGCTTGGTGGGTAGTAGCCACGAGCAGTACTTC. It specifies CASSLVGSSHEQYF.

In its sample, this clone was seen once. V usage is TRBV11-3 and J usage is TRBJ1-4, with D unclear. The CDR3 spans 16 residues. Germline CDR1 SGHNT, CDR2 YENEEA. Trimming removed 1 base from V and 2 bases from J, with 11 bases in between. The CDR3 sequence is CASSLVRGATNEKLFF. CDR3 sequence (DNA): TGTGCCAGCAGCTTAGTACGGGGAGCTACTAATGAAAAACTGTTTTTT.

The chain is built from TRBV5-8 and TRBJ2-7, with TRBD1 matching 7 bases. The CDR3 spans 13 residues. The V segment lost 2 bases and the J segment 3 bases; nucleotides outside the gene matches: 2. Germline V gene data show CDR1 as SGHTS and CDR2 as YDEGEE. The CDR3 bases are TGTGCCAGCAGCTTTGGGACAGTCTACGAGCAGTACTTC. This gives the protein CASSFGTVYEQYF.

This rearrangement joins TRBV10-3 to TRBJ2-7; 9 nucleotides line up with TRBD2. CDR1 ENHRY and CDR2 SYGVKD come from the germline V gene. Trimming took 10 bases from V and 4 from J; bases not matched to a gene: 11. The CDR3 sequence is 14 residues long. The chain's CDR3 is CATGGREGHYEQYF. The CDR3, as DNA: TGTGCCACCGGAGGGCGGGAGGGCCATTACGAGCAGTACTTC.

This CDR3 is CASSLSTSVETQYF. The CDR3 coding sequence is TGCGCCAGCAGCTTGAGTACTAGCGTGGAGACCCAGTACTTC. The chain uses TRBV5-1 and TRBJ2-5; 7 bases map to TRBD2. Per the germline V gene, CDR1 is SGHRS and CDR2 is YFSETQ. The V gene end was trimmed by 1 base and the J gene end by 5 bases; junction bases not matched to a gene: 5. This CDR3 has 14 residues.

This clone was recorded only once. V is TRBV14 and J is TRBJ2-5, with 9 positions matching TRBD1. Germline V gene data show CDR1 as SGHDN and CDR2 as FVKESK. The trim removed 4 bases at V and 5 bases at J, leaving 5 bases unmatched. This CDR3 comprises 14 residues. The CDR3 bases are TGTGCCAGCAGCCCGGACAGGGGTAGGGAGACCCAGTACTTC. Amino acids: CASSPDRGRETQYF.

The V and J genes are TRBV5-1 and TRBJ2-5; D might be TRBD2 (5 bases). The V end lost 2 bases, the J end lost 4 bases, and 9 bases lay between the germline ends. The CDR3 is 13 amino acids. The germline V gene encodes CDR1 SGHRS and CDR2 YFSETQ. The CDR3: CASSLGRRETQYF. The CDR3 DNA sequence: TGCGCCAGCAGCTTAGGGAGACGAGAGACCCAGTACTTC.

This clone was seen only once. V gene TRBV25-1 combines with J gene TRBJ1-1; D is unresolved. Trimming left V 3 bases short and J 1 base short, with 3 bases between. Germline V lookup: CDR1 MGHDK, CDR2 SYGVNS. CDR3 length: 12 residues. The CDR3 bases are TGTGCCAGCAGTGAGAGGAACACTGAAGCTTTCTTT. Translation: CASSERNTEAFF.

The V gene is TRBV27, the J gene TRBJ1-6, with 7 bases identical to TRBD1. Germline CDR1 reads MNHEY; CDR2 reads SMNVEV (reference sequence). The CDR3 has 12 amino acids. V lost 7 bases to trimming and J lost 10 bases; unmatched junction nucleotides: 4. The DNA for the CDR3 is TGTGCCAGCACTACAGGGGACTCACCCCTCCACTTT. Translating it yields CASTTGDSPLHF.

The V call is TRBV2, the J call TRBJ2-7; 12 bases line up with TRBD2. The germline CDR1 and CDR2 sequences are SNHLY and FYNNEI. This CDR3 comprises 14 residues. V shed 6 bases and J 4 bases; nucleotides not matched to a gene: 4. As DNA, the CDR3 is TGTGCCAGCAGCGGACTAGCGGGAAGGTACGAGCAGTACTTC. Protein: CASSGLAGRYEQYF.

The V and J genes are TRBV6-5 and TRBJ2-7; 7 nucleotides match TRBD1. CDR3 length equals 15 residues. From germline, CDR1 is MNHEY and CDR2 SVGAGI. V dropped 4 bases and J dropped 0; count of bases not matched to a gene: 6. The CDR3 reads CASSLTGQSSYEQYF. The CDR3 region has the DNA TGTGCCAGCAGTTTGACGGGACAGAGCTCCTACGAGCAGTACTTC.

In DNA form, the CDR3 reads TGCAGCGCAGATTTTAGCGGGAGGCTCACAGATACGCAGTATTTT. Its protein product is CSADFSGRLTDTQYF. This chain connects TRBV29-1 to TRBJ2-3, with 10 bases fitting TRBD2. CDR3 length: 15 residues. With 7 bases clipped from V and 2 bases from J, the junction kept 9 bases outside the gene matches. The germline CDR1 and CDR2 sequences are SQVTM and ANQGSEA.

V and J are TRBV4-1 and TRBJ1-2, with TRBD1 as a possible D gene (6 bases). The CDR3 is made up of 17 amino acids. The germline gives CDR1 MGHRA, CDR2 YSYEKL. The V gene lost 4 bases and the J gene lost 2 bases, with 20 bases spanning the gap. The CDR3 region is CASSPNGPPGGNYGYTF. The DNA for the CDR3 is TGCGCCAGCAGCCCAAATGGCCCCCCTGGGGGCAACTATGGCTACACCTTC.

The chain carries TRBV19 and TRBJ2-7, with TRBD1 identical over 9 bases. Germline-derived CDR1 and CDR2 are LNHDA and SQIVND (reference sequence). V was clipped by 7 bases and J by 3 bases; unmatched bases: 4. This CDR3 has 13 residues. This CDR3 reads CASTGTGFYEQYF. CDR3 nucleotides: TGTGCCAGTACCGGGACAGGGTTCTACGAGCAGTACTTC.

This chain connects TRBV9 to TRBJ2-1, with D perhaps matching TRBD2 (5 bases). V was pared by 1 base and J by 5 bases, with 16 bases between. CDR1 and CDR2 from the germline V gene are SGDLS and YYNGEE. This CDR3 spans 16 amino acids. The CDR3 coding sequence is TGTGCCAGCAGCGTACTGCCGCTAGCCCGTGACAATGAGCAGTTCTTC. As protein: CASSVLPLARDNEQFF.

This sequence joins TRBV5-8 and TRBJ2-6, with D maybe TRBD1 (5 bases). Germline V gives CDR1 SGHTS, CDR2 YDEGEE. V was trimmed by 0 bases and J by 2 bases, leaving 9 bases between them. CDR3 length: 16 residues. CDR3 nucleotides: TGTGCCAGCAGCTTGGCCCAGGGTGCTGGGGCCAACGTCCTGACTTTC. Its protein is CASSLAQGAGANVLTF.